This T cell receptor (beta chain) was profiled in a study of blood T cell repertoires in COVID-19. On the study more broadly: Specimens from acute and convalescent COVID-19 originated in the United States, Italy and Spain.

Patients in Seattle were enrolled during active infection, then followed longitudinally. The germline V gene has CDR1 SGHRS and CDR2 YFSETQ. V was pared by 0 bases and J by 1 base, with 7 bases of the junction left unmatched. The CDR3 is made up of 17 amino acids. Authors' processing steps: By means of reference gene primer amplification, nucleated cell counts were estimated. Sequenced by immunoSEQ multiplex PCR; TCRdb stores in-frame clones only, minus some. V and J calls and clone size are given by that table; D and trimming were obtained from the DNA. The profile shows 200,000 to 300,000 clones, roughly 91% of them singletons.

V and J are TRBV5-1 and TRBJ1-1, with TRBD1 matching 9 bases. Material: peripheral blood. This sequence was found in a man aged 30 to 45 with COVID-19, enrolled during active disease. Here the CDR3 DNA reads TGCGCCAGCAGCTTGGACCCCGGGACAGGGAAGAACACTGAAGCTTTCTTT. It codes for CASSLDPGTGKNTEAFF.